One sample yielded the 18 T cell receptor beta chains listed below, sequenced in a study of T-cell reconstitution after alpha-beta-depleted transplantation in children. The TCRbeta library incorporated unique molecular identifiers. From the PCR reads, TCRdb called clonotypes with MiXCR, one entry per CDR3 protein. The sample consists of about 97,000 distinct CDR3 sequences, approximately 8% of them appearing once. Here the sequenced sample was PBMCs, taken before TCRalphabeta/CD19-depleted stem cell transplant. All receptors come from a boy aged 2 to 9 with acute lymphoblastic leukemia, due to receive a stem cell transplant.

In its sample, this clonotype was seen many times. The V and J genes are TRBV5-1 and TRBJ2-7; possible D gene TRBD2, 5 bases. Germline CDR1 SGHRS, CDR2 YFSETQ. Trimming shortened V by 3 bases and J by 6 bases, and 19 bases separated the two germline ends. The CDR3 runs 15 residues. This CDR3 is CASSSHGEGTGEQYF. The CDR3 DNA is TGCGCCAGCAGCTCCCATGGAGAGGGAACCGGCGAGCAGTACTTC.

In this sample, this clonotype turned up a few times. The chain employs TRBV11-2 and TRBJ1-5; D call uncertain. This CDR3 region has 14 residues. Germline V gives CDR1 SGHAT, CDR2 FQNNGV. The V end lost 5 bases, the J end lost 7 bases, and 15 bases lay between the germline ends. This chain's CDR3 is CASSPTSDNQPQHF. CDR3 coding DNA: TGTGCCAGCAGCCCAACATCCGACAACCAGCCCCAGCATTTT. Together with reference TRBV11-2 and TRBJ1-5, the CDR3 gives the full variable domain: EAGVAQSPRYKIIEKRQSVAFWCNPISGHATLYWYQQILGQGPKLLIQFQNNGVVDDSQLPKDRFSAERLKGVDSTLKIQPAKLEDSAVYLCASSPTSDNQPQHFGDGTRLSIL.

This clonotype showed up just a few times. The chain has TRBV18 and TRBJ2-5; D is possibly TRBD2 (5 bases). Germline V gene data show CDR1 as KGHSH and CDR2 as LQKENI. Trimming stripped 1 base from V and 2 bases from J, with 17 bases between. The CDR3 has 17 residues. The CDR3 coding sequence is TGTGCCAGCTCACCACTCTCGTCCAGCGGACCTCAAGAGACCCAGTACTTC. This encodes CASSPLSSSGPQETQYF. Variable domain in full (rest from reference TRBV18 and TRBJ2-5): NAGVMQNPRHLVRRRGQEARLRCSPMKGHSHVYWYRQLPEEGLKFMVYLQKENIIDESGMPKERFSAEFPKEGPSILRIQQVVRGDSAAYFCASSPLSSSGPQETQYFGPGTRLLVL.

The chain is built from TRBV20-1 and TRBJ2-2; D possibly corresponds to TRBD2 (5 bases). Per the germline V gene, CDR1 is DFQATT and CDR2 is SNEGSKA (reference sequence). V was pared by 5 bases and J by 2 bases, with 15 bases between. The CDR3 has 15 residues. DNA for the CDR3: TGCAGTGCTTTAGGACTGAGCTCTAACACCGGGGAGCTGTTTTTT. Its translation is CSALGLSSNTGELFF.

There are many counts of this clonotype. The chain couples TRBV4-1 to TRBJ2-2; the D gene is possibly TRBD1 (6 bases). The V end was cut by 6 bases, the J end by 6 bases, with 17 bases between. CDR3 length: 15 residues. CDR1 and CDR2 from the germline V gene are MGHRA and YSYEKL. The CDR3 coding sequence is TGCGCCAGCAGGCCCGGGACAATGGAATCCGGGGAGCTGTTTTTT. This gives the protein CASRPGTMESGELFF.

The genes are TRBV6-6 and TRBJ2-7; a possible D gene is TRBD2 (7 bases). Germline values: CDR1 MNHNY, CDR2 SVGAGI (reference sequence). CDR3 length equals 12 residues. V shed 11 bases and J shed 4 bases, with 15 bases lying between them. CDR3 in amino acids: CAGGGGAYEQYF. The CDR3 region has the DNA TGTGCCGGAGGGGGGGGGGCTTACGAGCAGTACTTC.

CDR3 nucleotide sequence: TGCAGTGCGTGGGGGGGCCGGGGTAATGAGCAGTTCTTC. Translating gives CSAWGGRGNEQFF. The rearrangement links TRBV20-1 to TRBJ2-1, with a weak D call TRBD2 (7 bases). Germline CDR1 is DFQATT and CDR2 is SNEGSKA (reference sequence). Between the trimmed V and J ends, which lost 6 bases and 7 bases, there was a span of 16 bases. The CDR3 extends over 13 amino acids.

This clonotype was observed at least ten times. The chain is built from TRBV19 and TRBJ2-6, with TRBD1 as a possible D gene (6 bases). The V and J ends lost 6 bases and 5 bases respectively, with 14 bases between them. This CDR3 comprises 15 residues. The germline CDR1 and CDR2 sequences are LNHDA and SQIVND (reference sequence). CDR3 coding DNA: TGTGCCAGTAGCCGAGCTGGGGACAGGGCCAACGTCCTGACTTTC. Protein: CASSRAGDRANVLTF.

In this sample, this clonotype turned up a few times. V usage is TRBV10-3 and J usage is TRBJ2-2; weak D call: TRBD2 (5 bases). The CDR3 has 14 residues. The germline V gene has CDR1 ENHRY and CDR2 SYGVKD. Trimming stripped 8 bases from V and 4 bases from J, with 14 bases between. The CDR3 region has the DNA TGTGCCATCCGTGTCGTCGGGATCACCGGGGAGCTGTTTTTT. Protein product: CAIRVVGITGELFF.

The sample holds a few counts of this clonotype. This chain uses TRBV7-3 with TRBJ2-1; possibly TRBD1 for D (6 bases). Per the germline V gene, CDR1 is SGHTA and CDR2 is FQGTGA. Trimming took off 1 base at V and 5 bases at J, with 12 bases between the two ends. The CDR3 totals 15 residues. CDR3 sequence: CASSLRQGINNEQFF. Written as DNA, the CDR3 is TGTGCCAGCAGCTTAAGGCAGGGGATCAACAATGAGCAGTTCTTC.

V and J are TRBV20-1 and TRBJ2-1, with 8 bases lining up with TRBD2. V was pared by 5 bases and J by 0 bases, with 3 bases of the junction left unmatched. CDR1 and CDR2 from the germline V gene are DFQATT and SNEGSKA (reference sequence). CDR3 length equals 14 residues. CDR3 protein: CSAVRGASYNEQFF. In DNA, the CDR3 is TGCAGTGCTGTGCGGGGGGCCTCCTACAATGAGCAGTTCTTC.

This clonotype turned up a few times. The chain recombines TRBV4-3 with TRBJ2-7; TRBD1 matches 8 bases. The V gene end was trimmed by 0 bases and the J gene end by 2 bases; junction bases not matched to a gene: 3. Germline assignment: CDR1 LGHNA and CDR2 YSLEER. The CDR3 spans 15 residues. The CDR3 sequence: CASSQDRDRTYEQYF. The CDR3 DNA reads TGCGCCAGCAGCCAAGACCGGGACAGGACCTACGAGCAGTACTTC.

Ten or more counts support this clonotype. V is TRBV12-3 or TRBV12-4 and J is TRBJ1-5, with TRBD1 matching 9 bases. V lost 6 bases to trimming and J lost 10 bases; unmatched junction nucleotides: 13. The CDR3 extends over 15 amino acids. CDR3 nucleotide sequence: TGTGCCAGCAGGGCGGGACAGGGCGAGGGAGGACCCCAGCATTTT. The encoded protein is CASRAGQGEGGPQHF.

This clonotype came up many times. The V gene is TRBV20-1, the J gene TRBJ2-1; TRBD2 is a possible D gene (5 bases). From germline, CDR1 is DFQATT and CDR2 SNEGSKA (reference sequence). V was trimmed by 0 bases and J by 8 bases, leaving 17 bases between them. This CDR3 region has 15 residues. The CDR3 DNA is TGCAGTGCTAGAGATGGCGCAGGTGAGGGCGATGAGCAGTTCTTC. This gives the protein CSARDGAGEGDEQFF.

This chain connects TRBV6-1 to TRBJ1-3; TRBD1 might be the D (6 bases). This CDR3 is built from 14 residues. Germline V gene data show CDR1 as MNHNS and CDR2 as SASEGT. Trimming left V 6 bases short and J 2 bases short, with 11 bases between. CDR3 loop: CASRPQGPGNTIYF. The CDR3 bases are TGTGCCAGCAGGCCACAGGGCCCTGGAAACACCATATATTTT.

The V call is TRBV18, the J call TRBJ1-6; 9 nucleotides align to TRBD1. The V and J ends lost 4 bases and 7 bases, in that order; junction bases with no gene match: 2. Germline V lookup: CDR1 KGHSH, CDR2 LQKENI. The CDR3 has 14 residues. The CDR3 is CASSQGTGNSPLHF. The CDR3 DNA sequence: TGTGCCAGCTCACAGGGGACAGGGAATTCACCCCTCCACTTT.

This clonotype was counted many times. The chain combines TRBV4-2 with TRBJ2-1; the match to TRBD2 covers 7 bases. Germline-derived CDR1 and CDR2 are LGHNA and YNFKEQ. Trimming at V came to 1 base and at J to 3 bases, leaving 6 bases not matched to a gene. This CDR3 comprises 16 residues. The CDR3 DNA follows: TGTGCCAGCAGCCAAGGAGGTGCGGGGGACTACAATGAGCAGTTCTTC. Amino acid sequence: CASSQGGAGDYNEQFF.

This clonotype was recorded at least ten times. The junction shows a germline mismatch at one end, possibly a read error. The V and J genes are TRBV15 and TRBJ2-5; 9 bases align to TRBD1. CDR1 and CDR2 (germline): LNHNV, YYDKDF (reference sequence). This CDR3 has 15 amino acids. The CDR3: CATTRVRTGEETQYF. The CDR3 coding sequence is TGTGCCACCACCAGAGTTAGGACAGGGGAAGAGACCCAGTACTTC.